This T cell receptor beta chain was recovered during a study of T cells in Graves' hyperthyroidism and ophthalmopathy. TCR beta CDR3 regions were amplified from RNA. First-round RT-PCR targeting the TCR CDR3 was performed with the HTBI primer set. Each CDR3 protein gets one entry after TCRdb re-called the multiplex PCR reads with MiXCR. The table shows 200,000 to 250,000 distinct CDR3 sequences, with about a sixth occurring only once. Many counts were recorded for this clonotype. Germline-derived CDR1 and CDR2 are SGHTA and FQGNSA. The CDR3 extends over 14 amino acids. The V gene lost 4 bases and the J gene lost 5 bases, with 14 bases spanning the gap.

The rearrangement links TRBV7-2 to TRBJ2-5; possible D gene TRBD2, 6 bases. This receptor was taken from a man aged 40-49 years with Graves' hyperthyroidism. Material for sequencing was blood. In DNA, the CDR3 is TGTGCCAGCAGCTCCCCGGGGGTCGGTGAGACCCAGTACTTC. This sequence encodes CASSSPGVGETQYF.